This T cell receptor (beta chain) emerged from a study of control samples from healthy donors and cancer patients. The protocol was immunoSEQ multiplex PCR, while the TCRdb copy is restricted to in-frame clones and leaves out a portion. In the table there are 60,000 to 75,000 clones, around 90% of which are singletons. V shed 3 bases and J shed 1 base, with 7 bases lying between them. Germline V CDR1 and CDR2: MGHRA, YSYEKL. The CDR3 has 13 amino acids. The receptor's source is a man in his sixties with colorectal cancer. The rearrangement joins TRBV4-1 to TRBJ2-7; D is uncertain. The sample taken for sequencing was PBMCs. Here the CDR3 reads CASSQTRSYEQYF. Here the CDR3 DNA reads TGCGCCAGCAGCCAGACGAGATCCTACGAGCAGTACTTC.